The source of this TCR beta chain is a study of shared clonotypes between healthy human individuals. In the study overall: Sampling drew on donors who were two women and a few men aged 18 to 49. Study-wide findings and caveats: Estimated richness values were generally larger in naive subsets than in memory subsets.

A word on this clone: The antigen is unknown.

The split of CD4+ cells yielded CD45RA+ naive and CD45RA-negative memory subsets. Measured with immunoSEQ multiplex PCR; TCRdb has only the in-frame clones, and not every one. The repertoire consists of about 1,500,000 clones, with roughly 95% occurring once and the leading ten covering roughly 1.2%. The sample consisted of naive CD4+ T cells sorted from blood. Regarding subset: CD45RA+ positively selected. This clonotype was obtained from a man in his thirties or forties in good health.

The CDR3 protein is CAISESERVGTGERSQPQHF. The CDR3 region has the DNA TGTGCCATCAGTGAGTCGGAAAGAGTGGGGACAGGGGAAAGATCTCAGCCCCAGCATTTT. The J gene is TRBJ1-5, the V gene TRBV10-3; 10 nucleotides line up with TRBD1. There are 20 residues in the CDR3. From germline, CDR1 is ENHRY and CDR2 SYGVKD. V lost 0 bases to trimming and J lost 6 bases; unmatched junction nucleotides: 17.